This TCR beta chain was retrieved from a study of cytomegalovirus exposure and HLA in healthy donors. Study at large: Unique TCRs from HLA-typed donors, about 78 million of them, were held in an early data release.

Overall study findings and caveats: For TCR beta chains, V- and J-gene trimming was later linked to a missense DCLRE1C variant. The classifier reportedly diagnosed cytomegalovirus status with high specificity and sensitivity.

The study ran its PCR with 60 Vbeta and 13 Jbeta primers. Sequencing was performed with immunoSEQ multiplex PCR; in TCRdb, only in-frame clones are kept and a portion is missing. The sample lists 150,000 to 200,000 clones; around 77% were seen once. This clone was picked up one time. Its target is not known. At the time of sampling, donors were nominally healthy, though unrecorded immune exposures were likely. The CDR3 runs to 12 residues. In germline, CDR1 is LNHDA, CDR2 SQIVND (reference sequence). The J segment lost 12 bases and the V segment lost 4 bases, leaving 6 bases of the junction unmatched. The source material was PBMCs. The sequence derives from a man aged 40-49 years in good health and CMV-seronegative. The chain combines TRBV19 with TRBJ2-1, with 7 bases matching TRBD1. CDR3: CASSTTGLRQFF. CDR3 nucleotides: TGTGCCAGTAGTACGACAGGGTTGAGGCAGTTCTTC.